The rows below give T cell receptor beta chains drawn from one sample of a study of T cell changes during pregnancy in multiple sclerosis. Profiling relied on immunoSEQ multiplex PCR, and the TCRdb table lists in-frame clones only, not all of them. This table has tens of thousands of clones, 75% to 95% appearing once. The specimen was CD8+ T cells from peripheral blood mononuclear cells, collected in the second trimester of pregnancy. The receptors originated from a female donor with multiple sclerosis, enrolled in a pregnancy study. Both conserved end residues are part of each CDR3. A D gene is named only where the DNA matches it firmly. Size values are once, few and many counts, or a class for expanded clones, and some rows have none.

>-|TRBJ2-7|TRBD1|TRBV6-1
CASSELWAGTGFDEQYF
TGTGCCAGCAGTGAACTATGGGCCGGGACAGGGTTCGACGAGCAGTACTTC
>once|TRBJ2-7|TRBD2|TRBV11-2
CASSLVLAGGSYEQYF
TGTGCCAGCAGCTTAGTCCTAGCGGGGGGCTCCTACGAGCAGTACTTC
>-|TRBJ2-7|TRBD1|TRBV7-9
CASSAPDRGGDYEQYF
TGTGCCAGCAGCGCGCCTGACAGGGGGGGAGACTACGAGCAGTACTTC
>-|TRBJ2-7|TRBD1|TRBV28
CASSFSGQTYEQYF
TGTGCCAGCAGTTTCTCGGGACAGACCTACGAGCAGTACTTC
>-|TRBJ1-5|-|TRBV6-5
CASSRYSNQPQHF
TGTGCCAGCAGCCGTTATAGCAATCAGCCCCAGCATTTT
>-|TRBJ1-3|TRBD1|TRBV19
CASSVGQGNGNTIYF
TGTGCCAGTAGTGTAGGACAGGGGAACGGAAACACCATATATTTT
>-|TRBJ2-1|TRBD1|TRBV7-9
CASSTMGQGANLFF
TGTGCCAGCAGTACCATGGGACAGGGGGCAAACCTGTTCTTC
>-|TRBJ2-7|TRBD1|TRBV10-1
CASSDTGQGSYEQYF
TGCGCCAGCAGCGATACGGGACAGGGTTCCTACGAGCAGTACTTC
>-|TRBJ1-2|TRBD1|TRBV4-3
CASSQDRANYGYTF
TGCGCCAGCAGCCAGGACAGGGCTAACTATGGCTACACCTTC
>-|TRBJ2-3|-|TRBV9
CASSTTGYDTDTQYF
TGTGCCAGCAGCACCACAGGGTACGACACAGATACGCAGTATTTT
>-|TRBJ2-3|TRBD1|TRBV5-5
CASSLVQAGGATDTQYF
TGTGCCAGCAGCTTGGTCCAGGCAGGGGGCGCAACAGATACGCAGTATTTT
>-|TRBJ1-2|TRBD1|TRBV29-1
CSVPGQGGDGYTF
TGCAGCGTGCCGGGACAGGGGGGCGATGGCTACACCTTC
>-|TRBJ1-2|-|TRBV10-2
CASSESYTSYGYTF
TGCGCCAGCAGTGAGTCGTACACCTCCTATGGCTACACCTTC
>once|TRBJ2-7|-|TRBV5-8
CASSASPGQYYEQYF
TGTGCCAGCAGCGCCAGCCCCGGACAATACTACGAGCAGTACTTC
>few|TRBJ2-1|TRBD2|TRBV27
CASSIAGGDYNEQFF
TGTGCCAGCAGTATAGCGGGAGGGGACTACAATGAGCAGTTCTTC
>-|TRBJ2-2|TRBD1|TRBV2
CASSQGTGELFF
TGTGCCAGCTCACAGGGGACCGGGGAGCTGTTTTTT
>-|TRBJ1-6|-|TRBV5-4
CASSLGGGNSPLHF
TGTGCCAGCAGCTTAGGCGGAGGTAATTCACCCCTCCACTTT
>-|TRBJ2-4|TRBD1|TRBV11-2
CASRSGQGWNIQYF
TGTGCCAGCAGATCGGGACAGGGGTGGAACATTCAGTACTTC
>-|TRBJ1-1|-|TRBV2
CASSLTTGSTEAFF
TGTGCCAGCAGTCTTACGACAGGCAGCACTGAAGCTTTCTTT
>-|TRBJ1-5|-|TRBV19
CATYGQYNQPQHF
TGTGCCACCTACGGACAGTACAATCAGCCCCAGCATTTT
>-|TRBJ1-5|TRBD1|TRBV6-5
CASSQYRGSNQPQHF
TGTGCCAGCAGTCAGTACAGGGGATCGAATCAGCCCCAGCATTTT
>-|TRBJ1-1|TRBD1|TRBV9
CASSDTGTGLTEAFF
TGTGCCAGCAGCGACACCGGGACAGGGCTGACTGAAGCTTTCTTT
>-|TRBJ2-7|TRBD1|TRBV2
CASSAGTGGYEQYF
TGTGCCAGCAGTGCCGGGACAGGGGGATACGAGCAGTACTTC
>-|TRBJ1-5|-|TRBV19
CASSISHGGNQPQHF
TGTGCCAGTAGTATCTCTCACGGGGGCAATCAGCCCCAGCATTTT
>once|TRBJ1-2|-|TRBV27
CASSLSQGWNYGYTF
TGTGCCAGCAGTTTATCACAGGGTTGGAACTATGGCTACACCTTC